This T cell receptor beta chain came from a study of vaccination and CD4 T cells after COVID-19. On the study more broadly: Two mRNA vaccine doses were given, either BNT162b2 or mRNA-1273. The study collected post-vaccine samples a median about 73 days after dose two, with a range of 14 to 241.

Germline CDR1 and CDR2: SNHLY and FYNNEI. J was trimmed by 6 bases and V by 9 bases; bases with no gene match: 4. The CDR3 sequence is 14 residues long. The Oncomine TCR Beta short-read assay generated sequence data from the DNA of cultured CD4+ T cells. Extraction of genomic DNA was performed on cultured CD4+ T cells. TCRdb recomputed calls from the PCR reads with MiXCR, one row per CDR3 protein. Among over 9,500 distinct CDR3 sequences listed, about 30% were seen once. As to treatment: approximately 9-day PBMC culture with coronavirus spike peptide pools or control peptides (ViraFEST assay). CD4+ T cells of the unexposed donor were collected before the COVID-19 pandemic (2011-2018). Half the growth medium was swapped for new IL-2 medium on days 3 and 7. This clonotype appeared a few times. Its specificity is unknown.

V gene TRBV2 combines with J gene TRBJ2-2; 13 nucleotides align to TRBD2. Sequenced material: CD4+ T cells from blood, cultured in vitro. The sequence was collected from a human donor in good health. The CDR3 here is CARGLAGLSGELFF. The CDR3, as DNA: TGTGCCAGGGGACTAGCGGGGCTGTCCGGGGAGCTGTTTTTT.